What follows are 10 T cell receptor beta chains derived from one specimen sequenced in a study of T cell repertoires in cytomegalovirus infection. TCRdb ran MiXCR on the reads and lists one entry per CDR3 protein. The table includes 600,000 to 800,000 distinct CDR3 sequences, approximately 25% detected once. The sequencing input was CD8+ T cells from PBMCs. The receptors stem from a human donor in good health (CMV status not recorded). Some clones in this sample may be carry-over from other donors' samples.

The sample holds many counts of this clonotype. V and J are TRBV28 and TRBJ1-2, with D perhaps TRBD1 (5 bases). Deletions cut 5 bases from V and 5 bases from J, with 12 bases between. This CDR3 is 13 amino acids long. The germline CDR1 and CDR2 sequences are MDHEN and SYDVKM. CDR3 sequence reads: CASSGAIRYGYTF. For the CDR3, the DNA is TGTGCCAGCAGTGGGGCGATTAGATATGGCTACACCTTC.

The rearrangement uses TRBV20-1 and TRBJ1-5; tentative D call: TRBD1 (6 bases). The germline V gene has CDR1 DFQATT and CDR2 SNEGSKA (reference sequence). The CDR3 is 16 residues long. Trimming took off 5 bases at V and 5 bases at J, with 22 bases between the two ends. CDR3 coding DNA: TGCAGTGCTTTTAGCCGGGACAATGTTGGGGATCAGCCCCAGCATTTT. Its protein product is CSAFSRDNVGDQPQHF.

This clonotype showed up just a few times. The gene calls are TRBV7-9 and TRBJ1-1; weak D call: TRBD1 (6 bases). Germline CDR1 SEHNR, CDR2 FQNEAQ (reference sequence). CDR3 length equals 15 residues. Trimming removed 1 base at V and 4 bases at J, with 13 bases between. In nucleotides, the CDR3 is TGTGCCAGCAGCTTAGTGGGGGGGCCGAGCACTGAAGCTTTCTTT. This gives the protein CASSLVGGPSTEAFF.

This clonotype was recorded at least ten times. V and J are TRBV7-6 and TRBJ2-6, with 9 bases matching TRBD1. With V trimmed by 5 bases and J by 1 base, 9 bases remained unmatched. Germline CDR1 reads SGHVS; CDR2 reads FNYEAQ. The CDR3 spans 18 residues. This chain's CDR3 is CASSPRDRVISGANVLTF. In DNA, the CDR3 is TGTGCCAGCAGCCCCCGGGACAGGGTGATATCTGGGGCCAACGTCCTGACTTTC.

The J gene is TRBJ1-2, the V gene TRBV6-5; D uncertain. This CDR3 is 13 amino acids long. Germline assignment: CDR1 MNHEY and CDR2 SVGAGI. The ends were cut back, 0 bases at V and 8 bases at J, with 10 bases in the middle. CDR3 loop: CASSYSSRVGYTF. The CDR3 DNA reads TGTGCCAGCAGTTACTCGTCACGGGTCGGCTACACCTTC.

The rearrangement uses TRBV28 and TRBJ2-3, with TRBD2 as a possible D gene (5 bases). This CDR3 spans 17 amino acids. The germline gives CDR1 MDHEN, CDR2 SYDVKM. The V end was cut by 5 bases, the J end by 2 bases, with 20 bases between. The CDR3 spells CASSLDSRPALTDTQYF. The DNA of the CDR3 is TGTGCCAGCAGTCTGGACTCGCGCCCGGCCCTCACAGATACGCAGTATTTT.

This clonotype was picked up many times. CDR3 residues: CASSSRGSMGYTF. CDR3 bases: TGTGCCAGCAGCTCCAGGGGGTCTATGGGCTACACCTTC. The V gene is TRBV7-2, the J gene TRBJ1-2, with 7 positions matching TRBD1. CDR3 length: 13 residues. Germline V gives CDR1 SGHTA, CDR2 FQGNSA. The V segment lost 4 bases and the J segment 8 bases; nucleotides outside the gene matches: 7.

This clonotype was seen a handful of times. A clone one base away is much larger, so this may be a read error. The chain recombines TRBV7-6 with TRBJ1-2; D is unresolved. Looked up from germline, CDR1 is SGHVS and CDR2 is FNYEAQ. The CDR3 consists of 14 residues. The CDR3 sequence: CASSFTTGSYDYTF. In DNA form, the CDR3 reads TGTGCCAGCAGCTTTACGACGGGCTCCTATGACTACACCTTC.

The V call is TRBV2, the J call TRBJ2-4; 8 bases line up with TRBD1. Trimming removed 7 bases from V and 3 bases from J; junction bases left unmatched: 5. Germline V gene sequence: CDR1 SNHLY, CDR2 FYNNEI. This CDR3 spans 14 amino acids. CDR3 DNA: TGTGCCAGCATTCGGACAGGGAACAAAAACATTCAGTACTTC. This codes for CASIRTGNKNIQYF.

This clonotype was observed many times. This chain links TRBV7-9 with TRBJ1-1, with a possible D match to TRBD1 (5 bases). CDR1 is SEHNR, CDR2 FQNEAQ, per germline (reference sequence). The CDR3 contains 13 residues. V shed 10 bases and J shed 0 bases, with 12 bases lying between them. The CDR3 protein is CATRTGLNTEAFF. The CDR3 bases are TGTGCCACCCGCACGGGGCTGAACACTGAAGCTTTCTTT.